This is a list of T cell receptor beta chains from one sample in a study of T cell responses to AZD1222 COVID-19 vaccine. Using immunoSEQ multiplex PCR, the repertoire was profiled, and TCRdb retains in-frame clones only, with some absent. The sample shows about 110,000 clones, around 90% of them seen only once. The sequencing here drew on peripheral blood, taken on day 0 of AZD1222 vaccination. These receptors were taken from an adult in good health. Each CDR3 is given with its conserved first and last residue. A D gene is named only where the DNA matches it firmly. Size tells how often a clone was seen (once, few, many) or the class of an expanded clone, and some rows leave it out.

v_call: TRBV11-2; d_call: TRBD1; clone_size: NA; j_call: TRBJ1-3; cdr3_aa: CASSRRGSSKGTIYF; cdr3_nt: TGTGCCAGCAGCCGCAGGGGGTCCTCGAAAGGCACCATATATTTT
v_call: TRBV7-9; d_call: NA; clone_size: NA; j_call: TRBJ2-7; cdr3_aa: CASSLSGGLTYEQYF; cdr3_nt: TGTGCCAGCAGCTTATCAGGGGGACTAACCTACGAGCAGTACTTC
v_call: TRBV2; d_call: NA; clone_size: NA; j_call: TRBJ2-1; cdr3_aa: CASSEGEGFAGLADEQFF; cdr3_nt: TGTGCCAGCAGTGAAGGAGAGGGGTTCGCGGGACTCGCCGATGAGCAGTTCTTC
v_call: TRBV19; d_call: TRBD1; clone_size: NA; j_call: TRBJ1-1; cdr3_aa: CASSPRGRPPMNTEAFF; cdr3_nt: TGTGCCAGTAGTCCCAGGGGGCGCCCCCCTATGAACACTGAAGCTTTCTTT
v_call: TRBV21-1; d_call: NA; clone_size: NA; j_call: TRBJ1-5; cdr3_aa: CASTATGQFYSNQPQHF; cdr3_nt: TGTGCCAGCACAGCTACGGGACAGTTTTATAGCAATCAGCCCCAGCATTTT
v_call: TRBV27; d_call: NA; clone_size: NA; j_call: TRBJ2-7; cdr3_aa: CASSSTGYYEQYF; cdr3_nt: TGTGCCAGCAGTTCGACAGGCTACTACGAGCAGTACTTC
v_call: TRBV7-9; d_call: NA; clone_size: NA; j_call: TRBJ1-2; cdr3_aa: CASTSSSQGGAYGYTF; cdr3_nt: TGTGCCAGCACCTCTAGTTCCCAGGGTGGCGCCTATGGCTACACCTTC
v_call: TRBV2; d_call: NA; clone_size: NA; j_call: TRBJ2-5; cdr3_aa: CASSILRETQETQYF; cdr3_nt: TGTGCCAGCAGTATTCTTCGGGAGACACAAGAGACCCAGTACTTC
v_call: TRBV10-3; d_call: NA; clone_size: few; j_call: TRBJ2-5; cdr3_aa: CATRGSQETQYF; cdr3_nt: TGTGCCACGAGGGGTTCTCAAGAGACCCAGTACTTC
v_call: TRBV18; d_call: NA; clone_size: NA; j_call: TRBJ1-2; cdr3_aa: CASSPGGPYGYTF; cdr3_nt: TGTGCCAGCTCACCCGGCGGGCCTTATGGCTACACCTTC
v_call: TRBV5-4; d_call: NA; clone_size: NA; j_call: TRBJ2-1; cdr3_aa: CASKNRAGQFF; cdr3_nt: TGTGCCAGTAAAAACAGGGCTGGGCAGTTCTTC
v_call: TRBV19; d_call: NA; clone_size: NA; j_call: TRBJ1-1; cdr3_aa: CASREKNTEAFF; cdr3_nt: TGTGCCAGTAGGGAGAAGAACACTGAAGCTTTCTTT
v_call: TRBV7-9; d_call: NA; clone_size: NA; j_call: TRBJ2-3; cdr3_aa: CASSLGTGIRVGDTQYF; cdr3_nt: TGTGCCAGCAGCTTAGGAACCGGGATAAGGGTAGGGGATACGCAGTATTTT
v_call: TRBV14; d_call: NA; clone_size: NA; j_call: TRBJ2-1; cdr3_aa: CASSQLGPVWDEQFF; cdr3_nt: TGTGCCAGCAGCCAACTGGGACCAGTATGGGATGAGCAGTTCTTC
v_call: TRBV5-6; d_call: NA; clone_size: NA; j_call: TRBJ1-5; cdr3_aa: CASSLSGVSNQPQHF; cdr3_nt: TGTGCCAGCAGCTTGTCAGGGGTTAGCAATCAGCCCCAGCATTTT
v_call: TRBV7-2; d_call: NA; clone_size: NA; j_call: TRBJ2-7; cdr3_aa: CASSLVGPRESLIYEQYF; cdr3_nt: TGTGCCAGCAGCTTAGTAGGCCCCAGGGAATCCCTAATCTACGAGCAGTACTTC
v_call: TRBV6-5; d_call: NA; clone_size: NA; j_call: TRBJ1-3; cdr3_aa: CASSYGVSGNTIYF; cdr3_nt: TGTGCCAGCAGTTACGGTGTCTCTGGAAACACCATATATTTT